The table lists the clone carrying this T cell receptor (beta chain) with a few counts. Its antigen is undetermined. For CDR3 and TCR beta VDJ profiling, genomic DNA was the template used. MiXCR, run by TCRdb on the reads, gives a single entry per CDR3 protein. The sample has about 210,000 distinct CDR3 sequences; 34% are singletons. This sample was taken from a study of CD8+CD57+ T cells in acquired aplastic anemia. Study-wide context: Sorted CD4+ and CD8+ cells gave an average of about 3.4 ug of DNA. Regarding the study as a whole: Found in both controls and patients were almost 30 CD8+ CDR3 sequences.

V was pared by 5 bases and J by 1 base, with 14 bases between. The CDR3 has 15 residues. J is TRBJ1-1 and V is TRBV12-3 or TRBV12-4; no clear D. Specimen: sorted CD4+, CD8+, or CD8+CD57+ T cells (not recorded which) from PBMCs. The TCR sequence derives from a human donor in good health, serving as a control. The CDR3 loop is CASSPVGIWNTEAFF. In DNA, the CDR3 is TGTGCCAGCAGTCCAGTTGGGATCTGGAACACTGAAGCTTTCTTT.